This T cell receptor (beta chain) was sequenced for a study of control samples from healthy donors and cancer patients. Method: immunoSEQ multiplex PCR; TCRdb's copy keeps in-frame clones and lacks some. The sample gives 61,000 or so clones, around 89% of which show up once; nearly 6% is in the top ten. This sequence originates from a man aged 55 to 70 with colorectal cancer. Sequencing input: PBMCs.

The chain's CDR3 is CASRQGSSNQPQHF. The CDR3 bases are TGTGCCAGCCGCCAGGGGTCCAGCAATCAGCCCCAGCATTTT. This chain uses TRBV6-6 with TRBJ1-5, with D tentatively TRBD1 (6 bases). Trimming stripped 8 bases from V and 1 base from J, with 12 bases between. The CDR3 length is 14 residues. Germline V CDR1 and CDR2: MNHNY, SVGAGI (reference sequence).